This record covers a single TCR beta chain. The CDR3 runs to 14 residues. From germline, CDR1 is LGHDT and CDR2 YNNKEL (reference sequence). After removal of 8 bases from V and 6 bases from J, the junction contained 4 bases not matched to a gene. The data were taken from a study of blood T cell repertoires in COVID-19. Background on the study: The United States, Italy and Spain were the sources of the acute and convalescent COVID-19 samples. Nucleic acid was either cDNA or gDNA, and it came from T cells, B-cell-depleted T cells, or PBMCs.

As handled by the study authors: Reference gene primer amplification gave nucleated cell count estimates. The data were produced by immunoSEQ multiplex PCR, yet TCRdb's version contains in-frame clones alone and is incomplete. That table furnishes V, J and clone size, whereas the DNA furnished D and trimming. Altogether some 160,000 clones are present, about 77% being singletons, with the ten largest covering over 11%. The sequenced sample was peripheral blood. The gene calls are TRBV3-1 (or the pseudogene TRBV3-2) and TRBJ2-2; TRBD2 matches 12 bases. This clonotype originated in a woman of 80 years or more with acute or convalescent COVID-19. The CDR3 DNA sequence: TGTGCCAGCGTCCTAGCGGGGGGGTCCGGGGAGCTGTTTTTT. Its protein product is CASVLAGGSGELFF.